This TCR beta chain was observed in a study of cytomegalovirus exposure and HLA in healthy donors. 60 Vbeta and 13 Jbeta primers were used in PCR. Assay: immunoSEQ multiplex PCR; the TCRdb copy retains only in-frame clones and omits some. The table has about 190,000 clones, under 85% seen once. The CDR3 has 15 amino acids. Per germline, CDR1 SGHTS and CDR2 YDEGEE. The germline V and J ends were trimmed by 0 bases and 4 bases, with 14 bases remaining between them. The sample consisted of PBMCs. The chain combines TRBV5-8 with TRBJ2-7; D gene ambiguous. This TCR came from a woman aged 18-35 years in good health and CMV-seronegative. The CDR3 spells CASSLVGTAQYEQYF. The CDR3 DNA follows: TGTGCCAGCAGCTTGGTTGGTACAGCCCAATACGAGCAGTACTTC.